Sequencing of this T cell receptor beta chain was carried out in a study of cytomegalovirus exposure and HLA in healthy donors. This clone was seen once. Vbeta (60) and Jbeta (13) primers were used in the PCR. The table came from immunoSEQ multiplex PCR; TCRdb's copy has only in-frame clones and leaves some out. Found here are around 140,000 clones, approximately 80% of them singletons; the top ten hold around 3.2%. The source is a female donor in good health and CMV-seronegative. What was sequenced was PBMCs.

The CDR3 DNA follows: TGTGCCACCAGCAGAGCCTTCGCGGGACTAGCGGATACGCAGTATTTT. Its translation is CATSRAFAGLADTQYF. The rearrangement uses TRBV15 and TRBJ2-3; TRBD2 aligns across 10 bases. V shed 1 base and J 6 bases; nucleotides not matched to a gene: 7. Germline V gene data show CDR1 as LNHNV and CDR2 as YYDKDF (reference sequence). There are 16 residues in the CDR3.